This T cell receptor (beta chain) derives from a study of blood T cell repertoires in COVID-19. Study summary: Spain, Italy and the United States supplied samples that represented acute and convalescent COVID-19. PBMCs, B-cell-depleted T cells, or T cells were the source of the cDNA or gDNA that made up the material.

In the study's own analysis: From reference gene primer amplification, estimates of nucleated cell counts were derived. Sequencing was performed with immunoSEQ multiplex PCR; in TCRdb, only in-frame clones are kept and a portion is missing. V, J and clone size reflect that table, while D and trimming were determined from the DNA. The sample shows some 70,000 clones, approximately 83% of them seen only once. Sequencing was done on a sample of peripheral blood. This sequence was found in an elderly man with acute or convalescent COVID-19.

The CDR3 nucleotides read TGTGCCAGCAGCGGAACCGGGACAATCGTTTCACCCCTCCACTTT. It is translated as CASSGTGTIVSPLHF. The gene calls are TRBV2 and TRBJ1-6; D is possibly TRBD1 (6 bases). The CDR3 runs 15 residues. Trimming took off 6 bases at V and 9 bases at J, with 18 bases between the two ends. The germline CDR1 and CDR2 sequences are SNHLY and FYNNEI.